A single sample gave rise to the 5 T cell receptor beta chains below, sequenced in a study of blood T cell repertoires in COVID-19. TCRdb's table, derived via immunoSEQ multiplex PCR, lists solely in-frame clones and lacks some. The table lists some 140,000 clones, 86% of them singletons, with around 18% in the top ten. Material: peripheral blood. The receptors stem from a woman between 50 and 59 years old who had recovered from COVID-19.

The rearrangement joins TRBV21-1 to TRBJ2-1; the D call of TRBD2 is as the table states it, not checked on the DNA. TRBV21-1 represents a pseudogene. CDR3 length: 19 residues. CDR3 in amino acids: CASSKVSPLGGSSYNEQFF. The CDR3 DNA follows: TGTGCCAGCAGCAAAGTATCCCCTTTGGGCGGGAGCTCCTACAATGAGCAGTTCTTC.

This chain joins TRBV5-1 and TRBJ2-1; the match to TRBD2 covers 7 bases. V lost 0 bases and J lost 10; bases outside the gene matches: 10. Germline V lookup: CDR1 SGHRS, CDR2 YFSETQ. This CDR3 has 15 amino acids. The CDR3 protein is CASSLGGEGSFEQFF. The CDR3 DNA reads as TGCGCCAGCAGCTTGGGCGGGGAGGGCAGTTTCGAGCAGTTCTTC.

The gene calls are TRBV6-6 and TRBJ2-4; unclear D gene. Germline V gene data show CDR1 as MNHNY and CDR2 as SVGAGI (reference sequence). V was clipped by 2 bases and J by 0 bases, with 8 bases between them. There are 15 residues in the CDR3. CDR3 bases: TGTGCCAGCAGTTACCTAGAACTAGCCAAAAACATTCAGTACTTC. Translated, it gives CASSYLELAKNIQYF.

This clone turned up a few times. V is TRBV24-1 and J is TRBJ1-2; 7 bases are shared with TRBD1. Germline CDR1 and CDR2: KGHDR and SFDVKD. The CDR3 covers 12 residues. V lost 5 bases and J lost 6; bases outside the gene matches: 2. CDR3 residues: CATSGDRDGYTF. CDR3 bases: TGTGCCACCAGTGGCGACAGGGATGGCTACACCTTC.

The V call is TRBV4-2, the J call TRBJ1-4; D unresolved. The V gene's germline CDR1 is LGHNA and CDR2 YNFKEQ. V gave up 1 base and J gave up 0 bases, with 3 bases separating them. CDR3 length equals 14 residues. The chain's CDR3 is CASSQGPTNEKLFF. The CDR3 nucleotides are TGTGCCAGCAGCCAAGGGCCAACTAATGAAAAACTGTTTTTT.